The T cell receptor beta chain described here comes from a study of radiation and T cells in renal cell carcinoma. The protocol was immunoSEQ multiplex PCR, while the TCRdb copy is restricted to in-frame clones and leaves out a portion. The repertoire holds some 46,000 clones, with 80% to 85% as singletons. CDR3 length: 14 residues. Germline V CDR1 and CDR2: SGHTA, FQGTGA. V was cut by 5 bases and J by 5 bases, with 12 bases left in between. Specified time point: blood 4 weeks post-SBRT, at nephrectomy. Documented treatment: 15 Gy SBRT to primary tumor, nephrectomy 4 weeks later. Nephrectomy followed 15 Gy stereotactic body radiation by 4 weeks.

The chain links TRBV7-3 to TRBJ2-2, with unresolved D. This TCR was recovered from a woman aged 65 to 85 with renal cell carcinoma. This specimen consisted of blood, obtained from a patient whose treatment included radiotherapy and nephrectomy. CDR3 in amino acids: CASSPAARTGELFF. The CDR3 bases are TGTGCCAGCAGCCCCGCAGCTAGGACCGGGGAGCTGTTTTTT. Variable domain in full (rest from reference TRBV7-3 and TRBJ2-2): GAGVSQTPSNKVTEKGKYVELRCDPISGHTALYWYRQSLGQGPEFLIYFQGTGAADDSGLPNDRFFAVRPEGSVSTLKIQRTERGDSAVYLCASSPAARTGELFFGEGSRLTVL.